This T cell receptor beta chain was profiled in a study of blood T cells in healthy people across ages. PBMCs numbering at least 7 million were isolated per sample. Trimming pared 5 bases from V and 5 bases from J, leaving 7 bases between. Looked up from germline, CDR1 is SGHTA and CDR2 is FQGNSA. This CDR3 is built from 12 residues. Primers used in a second PCR of about 7 to 12 cycles were a sample-barcoded 5' primer and a J-beta primer mix. Paired-end reads containing CDR3 totaled no fewer than 3 million for each sample. TCRdb reanalysed the 5' RACE reads using MiXCR and keeps one entry per CDR3 protein. The sample shows 800,000 or so distinct CDR3 sequences, 25% of them seen only once. The sample was also reused in another study, on T cells of mothers and their children. That study reports: Normalized overlap was always slightly, never significantly, higher in related than unrelated mother-child pairs.

This TCR came from a boy aged 10-17 years in good health. This sequence joins TRBV7-2 and TRBJ1-5; no clear D gene. Sequenced: blood. The CDR3 DNA reads as TGTGCCAGCAGCAGCGATTATCAGCCCCAGCATTTT. Translation: CASSSDYQPQHF.